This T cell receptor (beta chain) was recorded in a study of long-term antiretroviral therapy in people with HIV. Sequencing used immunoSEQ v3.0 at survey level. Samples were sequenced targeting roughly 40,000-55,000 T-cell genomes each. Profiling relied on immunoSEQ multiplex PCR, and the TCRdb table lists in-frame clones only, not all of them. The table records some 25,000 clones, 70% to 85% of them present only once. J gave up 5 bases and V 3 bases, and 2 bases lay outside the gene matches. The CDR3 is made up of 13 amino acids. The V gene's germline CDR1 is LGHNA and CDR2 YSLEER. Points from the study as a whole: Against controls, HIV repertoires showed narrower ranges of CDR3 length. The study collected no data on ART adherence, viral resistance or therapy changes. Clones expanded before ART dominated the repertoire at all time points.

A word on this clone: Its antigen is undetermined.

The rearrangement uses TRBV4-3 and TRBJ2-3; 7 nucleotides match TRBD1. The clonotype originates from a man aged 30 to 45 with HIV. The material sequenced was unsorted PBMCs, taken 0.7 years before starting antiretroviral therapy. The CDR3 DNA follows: TGCGCCAGCAGCCAGGGGACAGTAGATACGCAGTATTTT. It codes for CASSQGTVDTQYF.